These 5 T cell receptor beta chains were sequenced from one sample in a study of blood T cell repertoires in COVID-19. The repertoire was sequenced with immunoSEQ multiplex PCR; TCRdb's copy has only in-frame clones and lacks some. Among about 200,000 clones listed, around four fifths were seen once. Sequenced: peripheral blood. All receptors derive from a woman between 65 and 79 years old with COVID-19, enrolled during active disease.

The V call is TRBV6-2 or TRBV6-3, the J call TRBJ1-2; TRBD1 aligns across 11 bases. The CDR3 has 14 residues. Germline assignment: CDR1 MNHEY and CDR2 SVGEGT. V lost 5 bases and J lost 8; bases outside the gene matches: 7. CDR3: CASSEDRGQRGYTF. DNA of the CDR3: TGTGCCAGCAGTGAGGACAGGGGGCAACGAGGCTACACCTTC.

This clone was recorded once. The chain couples TRBV12-3 or TRBV12-4 to TRBJ2-6, with D possibly TRBD1 on 6 matching bases. CDR3 length: 13 amino acids. V was shortened by 3 bases and J by 9 bases, with 9 bases between the two germline ends. CDR3 protein: CASSFRDNNVLTF. CDR3 nucleotide sequence: TGTGCCAGCAGTTTCCGGGACAACAACGTCCTGACTTTC.

The rearrangement links TRBV5-6 to TRBJ1-2; no definite D call. V was pared by 3 bases and J by 5 bases, with 8 bases between. The CDR3 length is 12 residues. Per germline, CDR1 SGHDT and CDR2 YYEEEE. The CDR3 spells CASSSGGYGYTF. The CDR3 nucleotides read TGTGCCAGCAGCTCAGGAGGGTATGGCTACACCTTC.

The chain employs TRBV4-2 and TRBJ2-1; 10 nucleotides match TRBD2. Germline V gene sequence: CDR1 LGHNA, CDR2 YNFKEQ. The CDR3 has 17 residues. The junction had 5 bases not matched to a gene; V was cut back by 0 bases and J by 3 bases. Here the CDR3 DNA reads TGTGCCAGCAGCCAAGATGTAGCTAGCGGGAGCTACAATGAGCAGTTCTTC. Its translation is CASSQDVASGSYNEQFF.

The chain uses TRBV5-6 and TRBJ2-1; D is possibly TRBD1 (5 bases). CDR1 is SGHDT, CDR2 YYEEEE, per germline. The V gene lost 4 bases and the J gene lost 2 bases, with 13 bases spanning the gap. This CDR3 spans 15 amino acids. CDR3 loop: CASSRLTDTYNEQFF. The CDR3 nucleotides read TGTGCCAGCAGCCGTTTGACGGACACCTACAATGAGCAGTTCTTC.